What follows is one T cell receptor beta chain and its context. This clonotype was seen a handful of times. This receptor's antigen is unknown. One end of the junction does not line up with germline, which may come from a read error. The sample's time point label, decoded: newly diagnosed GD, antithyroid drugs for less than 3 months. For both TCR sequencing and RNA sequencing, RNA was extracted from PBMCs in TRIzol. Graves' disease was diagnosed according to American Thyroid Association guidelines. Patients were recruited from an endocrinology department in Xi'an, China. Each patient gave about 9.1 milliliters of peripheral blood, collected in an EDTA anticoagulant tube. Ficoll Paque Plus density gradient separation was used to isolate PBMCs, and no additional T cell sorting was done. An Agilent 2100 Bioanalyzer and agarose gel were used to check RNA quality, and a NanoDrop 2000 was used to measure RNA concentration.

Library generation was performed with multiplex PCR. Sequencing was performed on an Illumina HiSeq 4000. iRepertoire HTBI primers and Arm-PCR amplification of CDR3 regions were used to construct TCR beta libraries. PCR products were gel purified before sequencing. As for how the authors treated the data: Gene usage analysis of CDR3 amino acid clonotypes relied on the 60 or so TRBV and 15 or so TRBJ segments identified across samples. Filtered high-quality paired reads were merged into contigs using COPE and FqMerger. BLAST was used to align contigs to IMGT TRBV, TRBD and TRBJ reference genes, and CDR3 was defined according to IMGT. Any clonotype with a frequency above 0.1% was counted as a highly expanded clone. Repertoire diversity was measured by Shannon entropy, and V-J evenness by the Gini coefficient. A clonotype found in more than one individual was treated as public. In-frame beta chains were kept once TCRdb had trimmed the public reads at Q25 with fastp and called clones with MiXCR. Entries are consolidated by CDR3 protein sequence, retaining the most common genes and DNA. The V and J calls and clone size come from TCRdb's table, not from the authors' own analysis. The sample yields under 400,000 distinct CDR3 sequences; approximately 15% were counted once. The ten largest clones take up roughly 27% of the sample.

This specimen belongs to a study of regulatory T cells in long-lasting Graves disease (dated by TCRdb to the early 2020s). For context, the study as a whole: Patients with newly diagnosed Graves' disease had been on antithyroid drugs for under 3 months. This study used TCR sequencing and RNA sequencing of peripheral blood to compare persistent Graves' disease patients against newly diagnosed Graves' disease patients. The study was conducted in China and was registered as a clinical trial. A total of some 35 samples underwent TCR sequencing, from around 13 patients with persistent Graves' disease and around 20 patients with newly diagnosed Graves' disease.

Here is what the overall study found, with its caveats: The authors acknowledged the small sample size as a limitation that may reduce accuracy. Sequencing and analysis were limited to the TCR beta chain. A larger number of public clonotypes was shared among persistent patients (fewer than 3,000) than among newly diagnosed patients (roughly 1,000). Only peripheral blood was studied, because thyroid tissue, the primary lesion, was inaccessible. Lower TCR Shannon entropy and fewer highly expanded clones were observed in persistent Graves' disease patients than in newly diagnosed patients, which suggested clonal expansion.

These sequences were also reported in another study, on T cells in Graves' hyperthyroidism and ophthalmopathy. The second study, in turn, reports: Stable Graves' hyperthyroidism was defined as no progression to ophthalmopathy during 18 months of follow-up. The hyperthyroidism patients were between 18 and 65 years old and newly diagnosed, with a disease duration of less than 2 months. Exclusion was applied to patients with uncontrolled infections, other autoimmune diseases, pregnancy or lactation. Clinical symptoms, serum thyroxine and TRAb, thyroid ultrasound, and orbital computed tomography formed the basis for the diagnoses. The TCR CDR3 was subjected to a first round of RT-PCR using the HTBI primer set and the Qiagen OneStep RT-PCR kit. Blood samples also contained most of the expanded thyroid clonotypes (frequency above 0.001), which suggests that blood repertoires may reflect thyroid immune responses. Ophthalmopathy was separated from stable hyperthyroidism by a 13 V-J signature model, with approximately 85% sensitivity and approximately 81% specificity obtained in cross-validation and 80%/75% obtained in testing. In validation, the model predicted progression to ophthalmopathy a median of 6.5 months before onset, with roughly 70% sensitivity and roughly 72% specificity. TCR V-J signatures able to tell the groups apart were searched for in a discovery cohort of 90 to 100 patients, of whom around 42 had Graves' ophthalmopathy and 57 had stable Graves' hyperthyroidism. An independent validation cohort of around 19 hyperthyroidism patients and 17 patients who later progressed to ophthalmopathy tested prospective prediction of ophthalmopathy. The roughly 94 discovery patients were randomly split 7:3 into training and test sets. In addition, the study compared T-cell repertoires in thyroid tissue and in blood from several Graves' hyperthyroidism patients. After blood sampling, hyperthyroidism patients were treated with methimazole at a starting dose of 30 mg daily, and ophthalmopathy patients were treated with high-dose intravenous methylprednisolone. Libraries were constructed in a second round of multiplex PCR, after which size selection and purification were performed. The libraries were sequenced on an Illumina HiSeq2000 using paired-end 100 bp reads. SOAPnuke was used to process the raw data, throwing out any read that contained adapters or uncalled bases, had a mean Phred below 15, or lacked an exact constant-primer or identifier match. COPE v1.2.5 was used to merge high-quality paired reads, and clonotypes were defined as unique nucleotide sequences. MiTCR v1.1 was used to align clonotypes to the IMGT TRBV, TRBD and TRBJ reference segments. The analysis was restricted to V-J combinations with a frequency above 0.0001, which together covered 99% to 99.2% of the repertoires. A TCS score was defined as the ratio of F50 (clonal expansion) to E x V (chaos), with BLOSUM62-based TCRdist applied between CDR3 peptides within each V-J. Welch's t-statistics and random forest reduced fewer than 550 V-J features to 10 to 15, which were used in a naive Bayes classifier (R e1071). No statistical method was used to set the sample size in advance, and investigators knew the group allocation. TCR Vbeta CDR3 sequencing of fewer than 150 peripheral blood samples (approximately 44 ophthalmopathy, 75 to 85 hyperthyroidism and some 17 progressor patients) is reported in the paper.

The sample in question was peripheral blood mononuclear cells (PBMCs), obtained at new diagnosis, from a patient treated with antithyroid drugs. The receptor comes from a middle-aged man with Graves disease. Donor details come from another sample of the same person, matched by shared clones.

The nucleotides are TGTGCCAGCAGCTTGGAAGTCTTGGGCATGCGTGGCTACACCTTC. Translated, this gives CASSLEVLGMRGYTF. The rearrangement combines TRBV5-1 with TRBJ1-2; no D gene can be assigned with confidence. The CDR3 has 15 amino acids, counting the end cysteine and phenylalanine. Of the read, only the CDR3 DNA is kept; its 45 bases are in frame from base 1. The germline V gene gives CDR1 as SGHRS and CDR2 as YFSETQ.